This TCR beta chain was sequenced during a study of tumor-infiltrating lymphocytes in primary liver carcinoma (dated by TCRdb to about 2017). With regard to the full study: The five patients, three men and two women aged 30 to 69 years, had hepatocellular carcinoma (four) or combined HCC and intrahepatic cholangiocarcinoma (one). The study combined TCRbeta repertoire sequencing, expression microarrays and whole-exome sequencing across five regions of each liver tumor, with adjacent normal tissue and blood. Each sample produced roughly 3.5 to 7.13 million productive TCRbeta reads, and read depth showed no significant difference between tissue types. Tumors of the five patients were stage T1-T3 N0M0 with maximum diameters of 4.2 to 10 cm. A total of 35 specimens from 5 patients underwent TCRbeta repertoire sequencing, comprising some 25 tumor regions, 5 adjacent noncancerous liver tissues and 5 peripheral blood samples. Reproducibility between technical replicate repertoires was high, with correlation coefficients above 0.95 and mean shared-clone rates approximately 0.88. Broad study findings and their caveats: The study included only five patients, and the authors note findings should be validated in a larger study. Compared with blood, tumors had a significantly larger share of the repertoire taken up by the top 250 clones (p = 0.039). Only the TCR beta chain was sequenced, so true repertoire diversity is likely underestimated because unpaired alpha chains were not captured. Since the samples were bulk and unsorted, there was no way to compare CD4+ and CD8+ T cell repertoires. Consistent with antigen-driven expansion, pairs of tumor regions showed higher repertoire overlap (mean roughly 35%) than either tumor-adjacent pairs (approximately 17%) or tumor-blood pairs (roughly 15%).

Sequences MDHEN (CDR1) and SYDVKM (CDR2) are obtained from the germline V gene. The trim is 2 bases for V and 3 bases for J, with a gap of 8 bases between the germline ends. Reading from cysteine to phenylalanine, the CDR3 counts 13 amino acids. Only CDR3 DNA is held: 39 bases, read in frame from base 1. TCRbeta-specific cDNA was reverse-transcribed from around 0.45 ug total RNA using a constant-region primer and ProtoScript II reverse transcriptase. TCRbeta libraries were built with three nested multiplex PCR rounds, a slightly modified ARM-PCR procedure. The first two PCR rounds used multiplex TRBV1-TRBV30 forward primers with a Cbeta reverse primer, each for approximately 11 cycles. Sample barcodes and Illumina adapters were added in a final 25-cycle PCR using Deep VentR polymerase. Amplicons of 200-500 bp were gel-purified with a QIAquick gel extraction kit before sequencing. TCRbeta amplicons were sequenced on an Illumina HiSeq 2500 with 250-bp paired-end reads. The study's own analysis went as follows. Trimmomatic v0.33 was used to quality-trim the reads, and FLASH v1.2.11 was used to merge paired reads so that full CDR3 sequences could be recovered. V, D and J germline segments were assigned to the rearranged TCRbeta sequences using MiGEC v1.2.1b. VDJtools v1.0.0 computed clonotype statistics and Shannon-Wiener diversity indices. To cut down on sampling bias, every analysis after diversity analysis relied on just the 250 most abundant clonotypes from each sample. The public sequencing data were trimmed at Q25 with fastp and processed into clonotypes with MiXCR by TCRdb, which kept only in-frame beta chains. Duplicate CDR3 protein sequences are folded into a single record with the most common DNA and genes. In this record, the V and J calls reflect TCRdb's handling and not the investigators' own analysis. The sample table holds about 37,000 distinct CDR3 sequences, of which 75% were seen once. The ten largest clones take up 35% to 45% of the sample.

This clonotype was detected ten times or more. The specificity of this receptor is unknown. No base qualities exist here, and no much larger clone lies one base off it. Total RNA and DNA were co-extracted from about 19-30 mg of bulk tissue with the AllPrep DNA/RNA mini kit, without cell sorting. A handful of patients with histopathologically diagnosed primary liver carcinoma underwent surgical resection in China between November 2015 and March 2016. Patients had chronic HBV infection and were treatment-naive at sampling. Pieces of fresh tumor and adjacent tissue were cut in half, with one half kept in RNAlater at -80 degrees C and the other half sent for histology.

This TCR was sampled from a man aged 40-50 years with primary liver carcinoma and hepatitis B virus infection. Sequenced: tumor-adjacent normal liver tissue. The chain is made from TRBV28 and TRBJ2-7, with the identity of the D gene unclear. The nucleotide sequence is TGTGCCAGCAGTTTAGGGTACAGCTACGAGCAGTACTTC. This encodes CASSLGYSYEQYF.